Here is one T cell receptor beta chain with its context. Assay used: immunoSEQ multiplex PCR; TCRdb lists only in-frame clones, some missing. The table lists 250,000 to 350,000 clones, 65% to 85% of them singletons. The sample is drawn from a study of blood T cell repertoires in COVID-19. Whole-study context: Sources were T cells, B-cell-depleted T cells, or PBMCs; the material itself was cDNA or gDNA.

CDR1 and CDR2 from the germline V gene are SGHAT and FQNNGV. The J segment lost 1 base and the V segment lost 6 bases, leaving 12 bases of the junction unmatched. The CDR3 covers 19 residues. This chain links TRBV11-2 with TRBJ1-6; TRBD1 matches at 10 bases. The TCR was taken from a person between 65 and 79 years old with COVID-19, enrolled during active disease. Sequencing input: peripheral blood. The CDR3 reads CASRSAVGTGESYNSPLHF. CDR3 in DNA: TGTGCCAGCAGATCCGCGGTCGGGACAGGGGAGTCCTATAATTCACCCCTCCACTTT. The full variable domain, with the rest looked up from reference TRBV11-2 and TRBJ1-6, is EAGVAQSPRYKIIEKRQSVAFWCNPISGHATLYWYQQILGQGPKLLIQFQNNGVVDDSQLPKDRFSAERLKGVDSTLKIQPAKLEDSAVYLCASRSAVGTGESYNSPLHFGNGTRLTVT.